These 29 T cell receptor beta chains were all obtained from the same sample, sequenced in a study of monozygotic twins with inflammatory bowel disease. TCRdb re-called the 5' RACE reads and shows each CDR3 protein once, DNA omitted. This table lists hundreds of thousands of distinct CDR3 sequences. Input material: blood. All receptors derive from a human donor with ulcerative colitis or Crohn's disease, or a healthy co-twin of an affected twin (not recorded which).

This CDR3 reads CSARDPEDPAAAFF. The rearrangement links TRBV20-1 to TRBJ1-1. Germline V gives CDR1 DFQATT, CDR2 SNEGSKA (reference sequence). CDR3 length equals 14 residues.

The chain has TRBV7-9 and TRBJ1-4. This CDR3 is 14 amino acids long. The germline gives CDR1 SEHNR, CDR2 FQNEAQ (reference sequence). The chain's CDR3 is CASSALKDNEKLFF.

The gene calls are TRBV7-2 and TRBJ1-1; TCRdb selects TRBD1, and the lack of DNA leaves this call unchecked. The CDR3 sequence is 13 residues long. Germline CDR1 and CDR2: SGHTA and FQGNSA. The CDR3 is CASSPTVGTEAFF. The whole variable domain, remainder taken from reference TRBV7-2 and TRBJ1-1, is GAGVSQSPSNKVTEKGKDVELRCDPISGHTALYWYRQSLGQGLEFLIYFQGNSAPDKSGLPSDRFSAERTGGSVSTLTIQRTQQEDSAVYLCASSPTVGTEAFFGQGTRLTVV.

The CDR3 here is CASSYSGSRQETQYF. The chain carries TRBV18 and TRBJ2-5; absent DNA, TCRdb's TRBD2 call cannot be checked. Per the germline V gene, CDR1 is KGHSH and CDR2 is LQKENI. The CDR3 is made up of 15 amino acids.

This chain joins TRBV7-9 and TRBJ1-2; the TCRdb D gene call, TRBD1, has no DNA to confirm it. The CDR3 consists of 13 residues. Looked up from germline, CDR1 is SEHNR and CDR2 is FQNEAQ (reference sequence). This CDR3 is CASSTRGFHGYTF.

This chain links TRBV4-2 with TRBJ1-1; the TCRdb D gene call, TRBD1, has no DNA to confirm it. CDR3 length: 15 residues. The germline gives CDR1 LGHNA, CDR2 YNFKEQ. This chain's CDR3 is CASSQETVLNTEAFF.

V and J are TRBV29-1 and TRBJ2-3. CDR1 is SQVTM and CDR2 is ANQGSEA in the germline V gene. This CDR3 contains 12 residues. CDR3 amino acids: CSVRQDTDTQYF.

The chain carries TRBV7-9 and TRBJ2-5; the TCRdb D gene call, TRBD1, has no DNA to confirm it. This CDR3 spans 15 amino acids. Germline loops: CDR1 SEHNR, CDR2 FQNEAQ (reference sequence). This CDR3 is CASSPTAQGGETQYF. Combining the CDR3 with reference TRBV7-9 and TRBJ2-5 gives the whole variable domain DTGVSQNPRHKITKRGQNVTFRCDPISEHNRLYWYRQTLGQGPEFLTYFQNEAQLEKSRLLSDRFSAERPKGSFSTLEIQRTEQGDSAMYLCASSPTAQGGETQYFGPGTRLLVL.

The V gene is TRBV2, the J gene TRBJ2-3; there is no DNA to check the TCRdb D call of TRBD2. There are 16 residues in the CDR3. Per germline, CDR1 SNHLY and CDR2 FYNNEI. CDR3 loop: CASSTGLAGVADTQYF.

The genes are TRBV5-1 and TRBJ1-6. The CDR3 covers 12 residues. Germline V gene sequence: CDR1 SGHRS, CDR2 YFSETQ. CDR3 in amino acids: CASSSGNSPLHF.

The chain recombines TRBV4-3 with TRBJ2-1; TCRdb designates TRBD2, a call that cannot be tested without DNA. The CDR3 extends over 16 amino acids. Germline V gene sequence: CDR1 LGHNA, CDR2 YSLEER. The CDR3 reads CASSQDSLAGGREQFF.

V usage is TRBV7-9 and J usage is TRBJ1-4; the D call of TRBD1 rests on TCRdb alone, since no DNA is present to check it. There are 14 residues in the CDR3. The germline V gene has CDR1 SEHNR and CDR2 FQNEAQ (reference sequence). The CDR3 spells CASSTGTGDEKLFF.

The CDR3 sequence: CSGVEAGETQYF. The J gene is TRBJ2-5, the V gene TRBV20-1; the TRBD2 assignment by TCRdb is unverifiable without DNA. The CDR3 runs 12 residues. The germline V gene encodes CDR1 DFQATT and CDR2 SNEGSKA (reference sequence).

The chain employs TRBV23-1 and TRBJ2-7. TRBV23-1 is recorded as an ORF, its role being uncertain. This CDR3 contains 13 residues. The CDR3 spells CASSQSVVYEQYF.

V gene TRBV27 combines with J gene TRBJ2-7; without DNA, the TCRdb call of TRBD2 cannot be checked. Germline V CDR1 and CDR2: MNHEY, SMNVEV (reference sequence). This CDR3 contains 15 residues. The CDR3 loop reads CASSPQGRAAYEQYF.

V and J are TRBV9 and TRBJ2-7; TCRdb outputs TRBD1, but without DNA this stays unchecked. CDR3 length equals 14 residues. Germline V gene sequence: CDR1 SGDLS, CDR2 YYNGEE. CDR3 region: CASSVGQRPYEQYF.

The rearrangement uses TRBV4-3 and TRBJ2-3; lacking DNA, the TRBD1 call made by TCRdb goes unchecked. The germline V gene has CDR1 LGHNA and CDR2 YSLEER. This CDR3 has 15 amino acids. The CDR3 region is CASSRTDISTDTQYF.

The genes are TRBV7-9 and TRBJ1-4. The CDR3 loop spans 13 amino acids. Germline V gives CDR1 SEHNR, CDR2 FQNEAQ (reference sequence). CDR3: CASSFAGVEKLFF.

This chain links TRBV7-2 with TRBJ2-2; there is no DNA to check the TCRdb D call of TRBD1. Germline-derived CDR1 and CDR2 are SGHTA and FQGNSA. This CDR3 has 14 amino acids. The CDR3 protein is CASSLKGAVGELFF.

This chain uses TRBV13 with TRBJ2-7; lacking DNA, the TRBD2 call made by TCRdb goes unchecked. CDR3 length: 15 residues. Germline V lookup: CDR1 PRHDT, CDR2 FYEKMQ (reference sequence). CDR3: CASSRTSGGAYEQYF.

V and J are TRBV6-2 or TRBV6-3 and TRBJ1-1. This CDR3 region has 14 residues. Germline CDR1 MNHEY, CDR2 SVGEGT. The CDR3 region is CASKEGPQGTEAFF.

V usage is TRBV7-9 and J usage is TRBJ2-5. This CDR3 is built from 12 residues. In germline, CDR1 is SEHNR, CDR2 FQNEAQ (reference sequence). The CDR3 here is CARSALGETQYF. Drawing the rest from reference TRBV7-9 and TRBJ2-5, the complete variable domain is DTGVSQNPRHKITKRGQNVTFRCDPISEHNRLYWYRQTLGQGPEFLTYFQNEAQLEKSRLLSDRFSAERPKGSFSTLEIQRTEQGDSAMYLCARSALGETQYFGPGTRLLVL.

This chain connects TRBV28 to TRBJ1-4; TCRdb names TRBD1, which stays unverified in the absence of DNA. The germline CDR1 and CDR2 sequences are MDHEN and SYDVKM. The CDR3 sequence is 14 residues long. The CDR3 sequence: CASSPSDPGEKLFF. The variable domain in full, with the rest retrieved from reference TRBV28 and TRBJ1-4, is DVKVTQSSRYLVKRTGEKVFLECVQDMDHENMFWYRQDPGLGLRLIYFSYDVKMKEKGDIPEGYSVSREKKERFSLILESASTNQTSMYLCASSPSDPGEKLFFGSGTQLSVL.

The chain links TRBV10-3 to TRBJ2-4; TCRdb proposes TRBD2, but this gene call is untestable without DNA. This CDR3 spans 13 amino acids. CDR1 is ENHRY and CDR2 is SYGVKD in the germline V gene. The CDR3 protein is CAIRGGEFDIQYF.

The rearrangement uses TRBV6-1 and TRBJ2-4; TCRdb designates TRBD1, a call that cannot be tested without DNA. The CDR3 has 17 amino acids. CDR1 MNHNS and CDR2 SASEGT come from the germline V gene. The CDR3 loop is CASHRTLTGTGLAIQYF.

J is TRBJ2-7 and V is TRBV6-1; TCRdb returns TRBD1, unconfirmable since there is no DNA. This CDR3 spans 16 amino acids. Germline V gene sequence: CDR1 MNHNS, CDR2 SASEGT. CDR3 in amino acids: CASTPGTGTPPYEQYF.

V usage is TRBV20-1 and J usage is TRBJ1-1. Germline V CDR1 and CDR2: DFQATT, SNEGSKA (reference sequence). CDR3 length equals 16 residues. Here the CDR3 reads CSARDLPGGTPVQAFF.

V and J are TRBV5-1 and TRBJ2-1. CDR1 and CDR2 (germline): SGHRS, YFSETQ. The CDR3 covers 15 residues. CDR3 region: CASSLDPSSYNEQFF.

This rearrangement joins TRBV6-5 to TRBJ2-5. The CDR3 length is 14 residues. The germline CDR1 and CDR2 sequences are MNHEY and SVGAGI. The CDR3 loop is CASSYSSLQETQYF.